These 10 T cell receptor beta chains were sequenced from one sample in a study of OX40 agonist ivuxolimab in advanced cancers. The protocol was immunoSEQ multiplex PCR, while the TCRdb copy is restricted to in-frame clones and leaves out a portion. The sample has approximately 32,000 clones; approximately 88% are singletons. The source was CD4+ or CD8+ T cells sorted from blood, collected in a trial of the OX40 agonist ivuxolimab. These receptors were taken from an adult with an advanced solid tumor such as melanoma, head and neck, liver or kidney cancer.

The CDR3 loop is CASSLLMASEGETQYF. The DNA for the CDR3 is TGTGCCAGCAGTTTATTGATGGCCTCAGAAGGGGAAACGCAGTATTTT. The chain recombines TRBV28 with TRBJ2-3; a weak D match, TRBD1 (5 bases). Trimming pared 1 base from V and 9 bases from J, leaving 20 bases between. The germline V gene encodes CDR1 MDHEN and CDR2 SYDVKM. The length of the CDR3 is 16 residues. The entire variable domain, with the rest obtained from reference TRBV28 and TRBJ2-3, is as follows: DVKVTQSSRYLVKRTGEKVFLECVQDMDHENMFWYRQDPGLGLRLIYFSYDVKMKEKGDIPEGYSVSREKKERFSLILESASTNQTSMYLCASSLLMASEGETQYFGPGTRLTVL.

The rearrangement links TRBV4-1 to TRBJ2-2; D might be TRBD1 (6 bases). Germline values: CDR1 MGHRA, CDR2 YSYEKL. CDR3 length: 14 amino acids. Trimming shortened V by 6 bases and J by 5 bases, and 13 bases separated the two germline ends. This CDR3 reads CASSIQGSTGELFF. The CDR3 DNA follows: TGCGCCAGCAGTATACAGGGTTCTACCGGGGAGCTGTTTTTT.

The rearrangement uses TRBV30 and TRBJ2-7, with D hard to call. The germline V gene has CDR1 GTSNPN and CDR2 SVGIG (reference sequence). V lost 0 bases and J lost 7, with 4 bases in between. This CDR3 contains 10 residues. In DNA, the CDR3 is TGTGCCTGGAGTGTAGGTGAGCAGTACTTC. Translation gives CAWSVGEQYF. Full variable domain (outside the CDR3, taken from reference TRBV30 and TRBJ2-7): SQTIHQWPATLVQPVGSPLSLECTVEGTSNPNLYWYRQAAGRGLQLLFYSVGIGQISSEVPQNLSASRPQDRQFILSSKKLLLSDSGFYLCAWSVGEQYFGPGTRLTVT.

The J gene is TRBJ1-4, the V gene TRBV4-1, with D possibly TRBD1 on 5 matching bases. CDR1 is MGHRA and CDR2 is YSYEKL in the germline V gene. The CDR3 runs 18 residues. V dropped 1 base and J dropped 0 bases, with 15 bases sitting between them. The CDR3 loop is CASSQVAGPSTTNEKLFF. CDR3 bases: TGCGCCAGCAGCCAAGTGGCGGGACCTAGTACAACTAATGAAAAACTGTTTTTT.

The chain recombines TRBV7-3 with TRBJ2-6; 8 nucleotides align to TRBD1. The junction had 5 bases not matched to a gene; V was cut back by 2 bases and J by 5 bases. Germline-derived CDR1 and CDR2 are SGHTA and FQGTGA. CDR3 length: 16 amino acids. The CDR3 protein is CASSLERQGRANVLTF. The CDR3 DNA sequence: TGTGCCAGCAGCTTAGAGCGACAGGGGAGGGCCAACGTCCTGACTTTC.

This rearrangement joins TRBV9 to TRBJ2-7; 7 bases align to TRBD2. V was clipped by 4 bases and J by 3 bases; unmatched bases: 4. The germline gives CDR1 SGDLS, CDR2 YYNGEE. This CDR3 region has 13 residues. This chain's CDR3 is CASSLSGDYEQYF. For the CDR3, the DNA is TGTGCCAGCAGCCTCAGCGGGGACTACGAGCAGTACTTC.

The chain carries TRBV13 and TRBJ2-1, with a tentative D call TRBD1 (5 bases). The germline gives CDR1 PRHDT, CDR2 FYEKMQ (reference sequence). The CDR3 sequence is 14 residues long. Trimming shortened V by 3 bases and J by 6 bases, and 12 bases separated the two germline ends. As DNA, the CDR3 is TGTGCCAGCAGCTTCTCTGATCAGGGCAATGAGCAGTTCTTC. Translating gives CASSFSDQGNEQFF. The full variable domain, rest sourced from reference TRBV13 and TRBJ2-1, is AAGVIQSPRHLIKEKRETATLKCYPIPRHDTVYWYQQGPGQDPQFLISFYEKMQSDKGSIPDRFSAQQFSDYHSELNMSSLELGDSALYFCASSFSDQGNEQFFGPGTRLTVL.

This clone is medium-sized by share. The chain joins TRBV19 to TRBJ2-2; D remains unclear. Trimming removed 5 bases at V and 7 bases at J, with 2 bases between. This CDR3 spans 10 amino acids. The germline gives CDR1 LNHDA, CDR2 SQIVND (reference sequence). In nucleotides, the CDR3 is TGTGCCAGTAGTCACGGGGAGCTGTTTTTT. Translating it yields CASSHGELFF.

J is TRBJ2-3 and V is TRBV7-6; D is tentatively TRBD1 or TRBD2 (5 bases each). The germline V gene has CDR1 SGHVS and CDR2 FNYEAQ. The CDR3 totals 16 residues. The V gene lost 0 bases and the J gene lost 6 bases, with 16 bases spanning the gap. DNA of the CDR3: TGTGCCAGCAGCTTAGCGGGGGTGCTAGTCTCGGATACGCAGTATTTT. Translating gives CASSLAGVLVSDTQYF.

This rearrangement joins TRBV19 to TRBJ1-1; D is undetermined. V lost 3 bases and J 5 bases, leaving 10 bases between the germline ends. Looked up from germline, CDR1 is LNHDA and CDR2 is SQIVND (reference sequence). The CDR3 loop spans 13 amino acids. DNA of the CDR3: TGTGCCAGTAGTATGGTGGGTGGGACTGAAGCTTTCTTT. Its translation: CASSMVGGTEAFF. The full variable domain, rest sourced from reference TRBV19 and TRBJ1-1, is DGGITQSPKYLFRKEGQNVTLSCEQNLNHDAMYWYRQDPGQGLRLIYYSQIVNDFQKGDIAEGYSVSREKKESFPLTVTSAQKNPTAFYLCASSMVGGTEAFFGQGTRLTVV.